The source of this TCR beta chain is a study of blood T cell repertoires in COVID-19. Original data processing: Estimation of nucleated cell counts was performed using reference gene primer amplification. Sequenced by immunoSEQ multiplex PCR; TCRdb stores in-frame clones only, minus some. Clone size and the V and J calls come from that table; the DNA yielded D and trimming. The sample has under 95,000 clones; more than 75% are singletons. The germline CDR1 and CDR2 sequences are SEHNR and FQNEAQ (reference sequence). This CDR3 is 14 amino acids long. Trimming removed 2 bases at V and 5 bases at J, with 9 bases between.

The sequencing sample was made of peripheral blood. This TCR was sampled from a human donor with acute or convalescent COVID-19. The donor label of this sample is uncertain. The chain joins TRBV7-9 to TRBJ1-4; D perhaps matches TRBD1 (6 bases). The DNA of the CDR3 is TGTGCCAGCAGCTTACGGCAGGGGAATGAAAAACTGTTTTTT. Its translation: CASSLRQGNEKLFF.